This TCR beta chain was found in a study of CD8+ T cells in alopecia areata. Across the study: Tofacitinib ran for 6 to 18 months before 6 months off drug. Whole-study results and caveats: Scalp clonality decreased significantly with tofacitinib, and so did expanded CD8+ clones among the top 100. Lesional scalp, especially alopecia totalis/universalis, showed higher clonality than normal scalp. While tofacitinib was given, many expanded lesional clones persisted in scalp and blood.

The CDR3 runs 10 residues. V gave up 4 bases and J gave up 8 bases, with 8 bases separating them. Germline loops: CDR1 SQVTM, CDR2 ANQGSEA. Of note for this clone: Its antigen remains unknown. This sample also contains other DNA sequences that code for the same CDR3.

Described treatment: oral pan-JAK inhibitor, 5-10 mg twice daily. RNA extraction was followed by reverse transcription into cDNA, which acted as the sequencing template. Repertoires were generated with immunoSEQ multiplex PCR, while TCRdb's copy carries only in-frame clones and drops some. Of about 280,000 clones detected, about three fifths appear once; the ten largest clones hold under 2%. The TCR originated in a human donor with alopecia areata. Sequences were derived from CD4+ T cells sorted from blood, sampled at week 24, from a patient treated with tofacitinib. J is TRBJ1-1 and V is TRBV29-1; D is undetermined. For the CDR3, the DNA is TGCAGCGTTGGGTCTCCCGAAGCTTTCTTT. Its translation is CSVGSPEAFF. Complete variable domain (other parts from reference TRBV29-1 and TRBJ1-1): SAVISQKPSRDICQRGTSLTIQCQVDSQVTMMFWYRQQPGQSLTLIATANQGSEATYESGFVIDKFPISRPNLTFSTLTVSNMSPEDSSIYLCSVGSPEAFFGQGTRLTVV.